This TCR beta chain appears in the sequencing data of a study of patients and donors after allogeneic stem cell transplantation. TCRdb redid the calling of the RT-PCR reads with MiXCR, one entry per CDR3 protein. The top ten clones hold roughly 6.4% of a sample with about a million distinct CDR3 sequences, roughly 18% of them seen once. Trimming cost V 4 bases and J 0 bases; bases outside gene matches: 5. The CDR3 is made up of 16 amino acids. Germline V gene data show CDR1 as MGHRA and CDR2 as YSYEKL. The sequenced sample consisted of blood, either unsorted or a sorted T cell fraction (not recorded which). This TCR was sampled from a human donor who was either an allogeneic HSCT recipient or a stem cell or donor lymphocyte infusion donor (not recorded which). It is not recorded whose cells these are; they may come from a transplant donor. V gene TRBV4-1 combines with J gene TRBJ2-1; 8 bases line up with TRBD2. CDR3 in DNA: TGCGCCAGCAGCCGAATAGCGGGGAGCTCCTACAATGAGCAGTTCTTC. This translates into CASSRIAGSSYNEQFF.